The 8 T cell receptor beta chains presented below share a single source sample, sequenced in a study of beta chain features in type 1 diabetes. Isolated RNA was reverse transcribed in full, so expressed TCRB transcripts were sequenced. Profiling relied on immunoSEQ multiplex PCR, and the TCRdb table lists in-frame clones only, not all of them. Of under 550,000 clones detected, 10% to 12% appear once; the ten largest clones hold approximately 0.05%. Sequencing was carried out using naive CD4+ T cells from blood. The receptors were gathered from a woman younger than 30 in good health.

The rearrangement uses TRBV5-1 and TRBJ2-5; 8 positions agree with TRBD2. After removal of 1 base from V and 2 bases from J, the junction contained 4 bases not matched to a gene. This CDR3 is 15 amino acids long. Per germline, CDR1 SGHRS and CDR2 YFSETQ. The CDR3 here is CASSLPSGGQETQYF. CDR3 coding DNA: TGCGCCAGCAGCTTGCCCAGCGGGGGACAAGAGACCCAGTACTTC.

The V and J genes are TRBV11-3 and TRBJ2-5; 13 nucleotides agree with TRBD2. The CDR3 consists of 17 residues. The V and J ends lost 6 bases and 2 bases, in that order; junction bases with no gene match: 9. Germline V gene data show CDR1 as SGHNT and CDR2 as YENEEA. In nucleotides, the CDR3 is TGTGCCAGCAGTTGGACTAGCGGGAGTATGTCGCAAGAGACCCAGTACTTC. Translated: CASSWTSGSMSQETQYF. Together with reference TRBV11-3 and TRBJ2-5, the CDR3 gives the full variable domain: EAGVVQSPRYKIIEKKQPVAFWCNPISGHNTLYWYLQNLGQGPELLIRYENEEAVDDSQLPKDRFSAERLKGVDSTLKIQPAELGDSAVYLCASSWTSGSMSQETQYFGPGTRLLVL.

This chain connects TRBV7-2 to TRBJ2-4, with TRBD1 matching 8 bases. J lost 0 bases, V lost 4 bases, and 8 bases had no gene match. The CDR3 totals 17 residues. Germline V CDR1 and CDR2: SGHTA, FQGNSA. This CDR3 is CASSYGTGALAKNIQYF. CDR3 DNA sequence: TGTGCCAGCAGCTATGGGACAGGTGCCTTAGCCAAAAACATTCAGTACTTC.

V usage is TRBV7-2 and J usage is TRBJ2-6; D is ambiguous. CDR3 size: 14 residues. Trimming stripped 1 base from V and 4 bases from J, with 5 bases between. Germline V gene sequence: CDR1 SGHTA, CDR2 FQGNSA. CDR3: CASSLGRGANVLTF. In DNA form, the CDR3 reads TGTGCCAGCAGCTTAGGACGGGGGGCCAACGTCCTGACTTTC.

This clone was seen a handful of times. The chain couples TRBV30 to TRBJ2-5, with TRBD1 matching over 9 bases. The DNA matches TRBJ2-7 better at its end, which makes the J call doubtful. The length of the CDR3 is 13 residues. The V gene's germline CDR1 is GTSNPN and CDR2 SVGIG (reference sequence). This chain's CDR3 is CAWMGQGGYEQYF. The CDR3 nucleotides read TGTGCCTGGATGGGACAGGGAGGCTACGAGCAGTACTTC.

This clone was recorded a few times. The rearrangement links TRBV18 to TRBJ1-1; weak D call: TRBD1 (5 bases). Germline V gives CDR1 KGHSH, CDR2 LQKENI. V gave up 2 bases and J gave up 3 bases, with 7 bases separating them. CDR3 length: 13 amino acids. The CDR3 here is CASSPRDHTEAFF. CDR3 in DNA: TGTGCCAGCTCACCAAGGGACCACACTGAAGCTTTCTTT.

This clone was found a few times. The chain is built from TRBV5-1 and TRBJ2-5; 14 bases map to TRBD2. This CDR3 has 18 residues. Germline V lookup: CDR1 SGHRS, CDR2 YFSETQ. J gave up 0 bases and V 4 bases, and 8 bases lay outside the gene matches. This CDR3 reads CASSPRLAGGLYQETQYF. CDR3 bases: TGCGCCAGCAGCCCCCGACTAGCGGGAGGGCTGTACCAAGAGACCCAGTACTTC.

This clone was counted only a few times. This chain uses TRBV2 with TRBJ2-7; D remains ambiguous. There are 13 residues in the CDR3. V was shortened by 2 bases and J by 2 bases, with 7 bases between the two germline ends. The germline CDR1 and CDR2 sequences are SNHLY and FYNNEI. The CDR3 here is CASSEQVTYEQYV. CDR3 in DNA: TGTGCCAGCAGTGAACAGGTAACCTACGAGCAGTACGTC.